This T cell receptor (beta chain) comes out of a study of shared clonotypes between healthy human individuals. Study-level points and caveats: A reduction in generation probabilities was seen for non-shared clonotypes relative to those shared by all four donors.

All of the donors resided in Nashville, Tennessee, and each was a Caucasian adult. Sequencing was at deep level. Using immunoSEQ multiplex PCR, the repertoire was profiled, and TCRdb retains in-frame clones only, with some absent. The sample contains over a million clones, 70% to 80% of which appear only once. V dropped 2 bases and J dropped 4 bases, with 16 bases sitting between them. Germline loops: CDR1 SGHNT, CDR2 YYREEE (reference sequence). There are 15 residues in the CDR3. About this clone: Its antigen is not identified.

Material: memory CD4+ T cells from PBMCs. This sample's subset: CD45RA-negative fraction. The sequence derives from a man aged 18 to 29 in good health. Some clones in this sample may be carry-over from other donors' samples. The rearrangement links TRBV5-4 to TRBJ2-7; D not resolved. The chain's CDR3 is CASSFRMAAKYEQYF. CDR3 nucleotide sequence: TGTGCCAGCAGCTTCCGTATGGCAGCCAAGTACGAGCAGTACTTC.